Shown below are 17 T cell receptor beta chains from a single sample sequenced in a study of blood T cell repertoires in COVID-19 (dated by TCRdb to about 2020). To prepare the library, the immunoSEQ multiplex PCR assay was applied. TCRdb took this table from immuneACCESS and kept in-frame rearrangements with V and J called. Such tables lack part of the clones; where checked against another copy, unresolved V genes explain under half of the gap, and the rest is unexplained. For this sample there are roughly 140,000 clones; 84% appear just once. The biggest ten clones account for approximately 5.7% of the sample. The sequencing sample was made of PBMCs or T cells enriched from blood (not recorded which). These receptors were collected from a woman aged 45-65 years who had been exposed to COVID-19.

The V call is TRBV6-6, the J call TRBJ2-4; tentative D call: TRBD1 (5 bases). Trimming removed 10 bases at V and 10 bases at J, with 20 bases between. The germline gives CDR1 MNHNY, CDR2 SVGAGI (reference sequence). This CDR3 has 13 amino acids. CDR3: CAICSLDKSIQYF. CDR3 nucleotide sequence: TGTGCCATCTGTTCCCTGGACAAGTCTATTCAGTACTTC.

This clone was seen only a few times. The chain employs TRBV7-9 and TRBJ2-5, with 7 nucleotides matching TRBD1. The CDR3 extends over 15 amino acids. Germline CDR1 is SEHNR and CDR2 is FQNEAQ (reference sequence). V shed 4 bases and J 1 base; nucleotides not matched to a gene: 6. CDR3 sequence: CASSSRTGSQETQYF. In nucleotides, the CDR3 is TGTGCCAGCAGCTCGCGGACAGGTTCCCAAGAGACCCAGTACTTC.

The CDR3 protein is CASSLTGLDSSYNEQFF. In DNA form, the CDR3 reads TGTGCCAGCAGTTTGACGGGACTAGATAGCTCCTACAATGAGCAGTTCTTC. The chain is built from TRBV27 and TRBJ2-1; 8 bases are a match to TRBD2. CDR3 length: 17 residues. Unmatched junction bases numbered 7, after V lost 3 bases and J lost 0 bases. Germline CDR1 MNHEY, CDR2 SMNVEV (reference sequence).

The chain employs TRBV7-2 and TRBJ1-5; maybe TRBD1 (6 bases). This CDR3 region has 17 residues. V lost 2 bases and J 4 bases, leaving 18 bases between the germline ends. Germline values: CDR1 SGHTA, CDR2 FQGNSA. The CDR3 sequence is CASSLSSLSQGNQPQHF. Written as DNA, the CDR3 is TGTGCCAGCAGCTTAAGTAGTCTAAGTCAGGGGAATCAGCCCCAGCATTTT.

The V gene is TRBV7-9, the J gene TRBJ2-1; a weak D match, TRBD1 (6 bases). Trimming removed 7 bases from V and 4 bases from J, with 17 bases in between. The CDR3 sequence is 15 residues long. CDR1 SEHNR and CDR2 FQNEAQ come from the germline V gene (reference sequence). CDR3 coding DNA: TGTGCCAGCAAAGTTCCAGGGACATTATACAATGAGCAGTTCTTC. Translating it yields CASKVPGTLYNEQFF. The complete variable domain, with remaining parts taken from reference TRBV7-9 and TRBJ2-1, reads DTGVSQNPRHKITKRGQNVTFRCDPISEHNRLYWYRQTLGQGPEFLTYFQNEAQLEKSRLLSDRFSAERPKGSFSTLEIQRTEQGDSAMYLCASKVPGTLYNEQFFGPGTRLTVL.

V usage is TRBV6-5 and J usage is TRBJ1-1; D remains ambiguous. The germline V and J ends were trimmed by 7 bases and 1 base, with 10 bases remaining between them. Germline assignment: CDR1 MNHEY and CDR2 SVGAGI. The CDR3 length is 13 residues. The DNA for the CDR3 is TGTGCCAGCACAATCCTAAGGAACACTGAAGCTTTCTTT. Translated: CASTILRNTEAFF.

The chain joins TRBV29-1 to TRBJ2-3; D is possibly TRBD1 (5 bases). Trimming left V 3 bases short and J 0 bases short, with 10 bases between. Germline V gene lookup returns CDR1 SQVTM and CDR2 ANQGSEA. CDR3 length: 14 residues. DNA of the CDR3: TGCAGCGTTGACCCAGGGTATAGCACAGATACGCAGTATTTT. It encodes CSVDPGYSTDTQYF.

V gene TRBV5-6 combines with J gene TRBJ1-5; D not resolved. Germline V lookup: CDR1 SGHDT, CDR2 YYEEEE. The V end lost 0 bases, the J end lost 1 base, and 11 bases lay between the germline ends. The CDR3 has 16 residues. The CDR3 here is CASSLGPGLSNQPQHF. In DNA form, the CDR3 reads TGTGCCAGCAGCTTGGGTCCGGGATTGAGCAATCAGCCCCAGCATTTT.

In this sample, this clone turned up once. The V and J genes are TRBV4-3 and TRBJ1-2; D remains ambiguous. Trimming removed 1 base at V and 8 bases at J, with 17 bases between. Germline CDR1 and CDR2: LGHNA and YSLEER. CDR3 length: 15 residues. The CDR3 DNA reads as TGCGCCAGCAGCCAAGTTTTGGCAGGTGGTCTGGGCTACACCTTC. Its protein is CASSQVLAGGLGYTF.

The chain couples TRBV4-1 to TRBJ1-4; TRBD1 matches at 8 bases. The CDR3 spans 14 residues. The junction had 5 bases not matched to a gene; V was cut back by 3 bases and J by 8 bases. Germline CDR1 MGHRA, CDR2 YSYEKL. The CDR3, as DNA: TGCGCCAGCAGCCAGTCCCGGGACAGGGAAAAACTGTTTTTT. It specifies CASSQSRDREKLFF.

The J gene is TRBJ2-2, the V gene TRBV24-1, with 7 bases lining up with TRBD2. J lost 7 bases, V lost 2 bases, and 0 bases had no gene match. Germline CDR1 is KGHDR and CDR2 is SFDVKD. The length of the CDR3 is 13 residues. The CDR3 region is CATSDWGGGELFF. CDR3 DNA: TGTGCCACCAGTGATTGGGGGGGCGGGGAGCTGTTTTTT.

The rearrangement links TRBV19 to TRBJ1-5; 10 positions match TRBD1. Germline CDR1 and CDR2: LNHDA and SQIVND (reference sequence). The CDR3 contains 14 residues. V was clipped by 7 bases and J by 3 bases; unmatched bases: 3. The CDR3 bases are TGTGCCAGTACCGGGACAGGGGCCAATCAGCCCCAGCATTTT. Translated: CASTGTGANQPQHF.

CDR3 sequence: CASSYWAGAVGANVLTF. DNA for the CDR3: TGTGCCAGCAGTTACTGGGCGGGGGCGGTCGGGGCCAACGTCCTGACTTTC. This chain joins TRBV6-2 or TRBV6-3 and TRBJ2-6, with D tentatively TRBD2 (7 bases). CDR3 length equals 17 residues. The V and J ends lost 1 base and 4 bases respectively, with 14 bases between them. CDR1 and CDR2 (germline): MNHEY, SVGEGT.

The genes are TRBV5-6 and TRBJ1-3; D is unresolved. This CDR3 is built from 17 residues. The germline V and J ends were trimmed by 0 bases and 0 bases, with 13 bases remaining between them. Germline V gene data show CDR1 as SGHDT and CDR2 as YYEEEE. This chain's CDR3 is CASSLERSRSSGNTIYF. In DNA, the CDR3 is TGTGCCAGCAGCTTGGAAAGGAGCCGCAGCTCTGGAAACACCATATATTTT.

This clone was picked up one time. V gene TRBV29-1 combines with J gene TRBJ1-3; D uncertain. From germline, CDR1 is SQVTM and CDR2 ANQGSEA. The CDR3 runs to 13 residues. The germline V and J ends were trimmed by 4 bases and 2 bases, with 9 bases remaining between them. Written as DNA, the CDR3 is TGCAGCGTTGCACAGATAGCTGGAAACACCATATATTTT. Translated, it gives CSVAQIAGNTIYF.

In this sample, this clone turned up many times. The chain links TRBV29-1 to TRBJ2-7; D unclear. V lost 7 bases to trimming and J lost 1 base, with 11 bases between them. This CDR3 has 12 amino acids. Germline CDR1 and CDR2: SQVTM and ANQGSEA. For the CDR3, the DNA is TGCAGCGCCCTTGGGCTGTCCTACGAGCAGTACTTC. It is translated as CSALGLSYEQYF.

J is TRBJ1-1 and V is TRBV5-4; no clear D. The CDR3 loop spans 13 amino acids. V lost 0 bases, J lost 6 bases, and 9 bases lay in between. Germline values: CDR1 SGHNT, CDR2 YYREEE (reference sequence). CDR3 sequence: CASSLAGWSEAFF. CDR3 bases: TGTGCCAGCAGCTTGGCGGGGTGGTCTGAAGCTTTCTTT.